These T cell receptor beta chains were read from a single sample in a study of blood T cell repertoires in COVID-19. Sequencing used immunoSEQ multiplex PCR; TCRdb keeps in-frame clones, though not all of them. The data show around 300,000 clones, with 75% to 90% seen just once and 2.4% held by the top ten. Specimen: PBMCs or T cells enriched from blood (not recorded which). The origin of the receptors is a woman aged 18 to 35 who had recovered from COVID-19. Both conserved end residues are part of each CDR3.

v_call: TRBV7-8; j_call: TRBJ2-7; cdr3_aa: CASSLETVWGTTSYEQYF
v_call: TRBV7-9; j_call: TRBJ1-1; cdr3_aa: CASTPGQGGWNTEAFF
v_call: TRBV5-4; j_call: TRBJ2-7; cdr3_aa: CASSPGTSGYYEQYF
v_call: TRBV5-1; j_call: TRBJ1-4; cdr3_aa: CASSVDRVNEKLFF
v_call: TRBV10-2; j_call: TRBJ1-2; cdr3_aa: CASSAGTGGRGYTF
v_call: TRBV2; j_call: TRBJ1-2; cdr3_aa: CASRGLSGYTF
v_call: TRBV30; j_call: TRBJ2-5; cdr3_aa: CAWESGSGGLQETQYF
v_call: TRBV18; j_call: TRBJ2-7; cdr3_aa: CASSPLNIPGQQREQYF
v_call: TRBV11-1; j_call: TRBJ1-2; cdr3_aa: CASSRRSRSDGYTF
v_call: TRBV9; j_call: TRBJ1-3; cdr3_aa: CASSALTGSSGNTIYF
v_call: TRBV5-1; j_call: TRBJ1-1; cdr3_aa: CASSLAPGANTEAFF
v_call: TRBV7-7; j_call: TRBJ1-1; cdr3_aa: CASSQGQGWLNTEAFF
v_call: TRBV18; j_call: TRBJ2-1; cdr3_aa: CASSPPGQGALNEQFF
v_call: TRBV2; j_call: TRBJ1-2; cdr3_aa: CAGSRTGSYGYTF
v_call: TRBV5-1; j_call: TRBJ2-7; cdr3_aa: CASSLGGLSYEQYF
v_call: TRBV29-1; j_call: TRBJ1-2; cdr3_aa: CSSLGPYGYTF
v_call: TRBV19; j_call: TRBJ2-1; cdr3_aa: CASSIGVAGGLNEQFF
v_call: TRBV2; j_call: TRBJ2-6; cdr3_aa: CAVKSGANVLTF
v_call: TRBV2; j_call: TRBJ2-7; cdr3_aa: CASSGGQGYEQYF
v_call: TRBV10-3; j_call: TRBJ1-5; cdr3_aa: CATAAGGSNQPQHF